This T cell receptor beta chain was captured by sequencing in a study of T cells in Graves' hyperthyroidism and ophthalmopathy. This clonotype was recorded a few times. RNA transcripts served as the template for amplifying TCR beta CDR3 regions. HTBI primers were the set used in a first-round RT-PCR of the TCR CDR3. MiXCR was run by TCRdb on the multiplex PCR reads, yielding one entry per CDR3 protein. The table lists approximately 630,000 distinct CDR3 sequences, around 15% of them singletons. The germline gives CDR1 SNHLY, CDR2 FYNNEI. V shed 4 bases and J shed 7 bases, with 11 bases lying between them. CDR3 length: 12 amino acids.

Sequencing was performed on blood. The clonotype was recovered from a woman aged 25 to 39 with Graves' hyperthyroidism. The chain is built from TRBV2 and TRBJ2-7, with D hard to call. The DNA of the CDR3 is TGTGCCAGCAGTGGAAGTGGGCGAGAGCAGTACTTC. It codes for CASSGSGREQYF.